This TCR beta chain came from a study of T-cell memory formation after mild COVID-19 (dated by TCRdb to about 2021). With respect to the entire study: Most TCR sequence clusters were specific to one of the two donors. Longitudinal TCRalpha and TCRbeta repertoire sequencing tracked T-cell clones expanding and contracting after mild COVID-19 in two donors. The cohort comprised two young, previously healthy adult volunteers, one female and one male.

Ficoll-Paque density gradient centrifugation was the method used to isolate PBMCs. The CDR3 contains 15 residues, cysteine and phenylalanine counted. CDR3 DNA is the only sequence kept; it has 45 bases, read in frame from the first base. Based on the germline V gene, the CDR1 and CDR2 sequences are SGHRS and YFSETQ. Clipping removes 3 bases from V and 10 bases from J, with 10 as the unmatched junction base count. The full study reports these points: Contracting CD4+ clones were located mainly in the CM and EM memory subsets, whereas CD8+ clones were found to be enriched in EMRA. Only two mild cases were covered in the study, and larger cohorts including severe cases with pre-infection samples were considered necessary. SARS-CoV-2 specificity was not confirmed for the second-wave clones peaking on day 37. Clones that contracted from day 15 to 85 showed balanced CD4/CD8 phenotypes, whereas a second wave of clones that expanded from day 15 to 37 leaned towards CD4+. Some responding clones were detected in pre-infection memory, suggesting pre-existing cross-reactive memory T cells joined the SARS-CoV-2 response.

Only a few counts were recorded for this clonotype. The antigen it binds to is not known. There are no base qualities to consult, and no much larger clone falls within one base. The sequencing machine was an Illumina NovaSeq 6000. TCRalpha and TCRbeta cDNA libraries were built by 5'RACE with constant-segment primers, adding sample barcodes and unique molecular identifiers. Trizol reagent was used to extract RNA from every sample. Library amplification was performed in two PCR steps, and a second sample barcode and Illumina TruSeq adapters were introduced in the second step. Libraries were sequenced on an Illumina NovaSeq with 2 x 150 bp paired-end reads. The paper's data handling went like this. With migec v1.2.7, reads were demultiplexed and then collapsed into UMI-guided consensus sequences. Using mixcr v2.1.11, UMI consensuses were aligned to TRA and TRB V and J templates and then assembled into clonotypes. A clonotype was counted as expanded or contracted only when both edgeR and NoisET called the clonotype significant, with the noise models trained on biological replicates. For edgeR calls, the cutoffs were a false discovery rate-adjusted p below 0.01 and a log2 fold-change threshold of 1. As an exploratory analysis of dynamics, max-normalized trajectories of the 1000 most abundant clonotypes were examined by PCA with hierarchical clustering. Separately sequenced CD4+ and CD8+ repertoires were used to assign a CD4 or CD8 phenotype to each responding clone. The public sequencing data were trimmed at Q25 with fastp and processed into clonotypes with MiXCR by TCRdb, which kept only in-frame beta chains. Rows matching on CDR3 protein sequence are summarized as one entry with the most common DNA and genes. TCRdb, not the original authors, processed these V and J calls. This sample holds around 530,000 distinct CDR3 sequences; less than 25% were observed only once. The leading ten clones occupy 7% to 9% of the sample.

This sequence originates from an adult woman who had mild COVID-19 (a few samples of this study predate the infection). The sample titles of this study are shuffled in the database, so cell type and time point are left out; the donor was told from shared clones. The chain joins TRBV5-1 to TRBJ1-1; 12 central bases correspond to TRBD1. The specimen was PBMCs or a T cell subset sorted from them (not recorded which). CDR3 region: CASSWGQGANVGAFF. The DNA is as follows: TGCGCCAGCAGCTGGGGACAGGGGGCGAACGTCGGAGCTTTCTTT.